The T cell receptor beta chain under discussion was sequenced for a study of shared clonotypes between healthy human individuals. CD45RO-negative CD8 cells positively selected for CCR7 made up the naive population, which excluded terminally differentiated effector memory CD45RA+ cells. Sequencing used immunoSEQ multiplex PCR; TCRdb keeps in-frame clones, though not all of them. The sample has some 1,900,000 clones; approximately 94% are singletons. General study points: Tissues were not sampled, only blood, and their repertoires likely differ. An anticipated effect of sequencing depth on clonotype sharing among donors was recognized.

This clone appeared a single time. No antigen is known for it. Sequences were obtained from naive CD8+ T cells sorted from blood. This clonotype originated in a man aged 18 to 35 in good health.

The CDR3: CASSLSSGDLYGYTF. The CDR3 DNA is TGTGCCAGCAGCTTGTCGTCAGGAGACCTATATGGCTACACCTTC. V and J are TRBV5-4 and TRBJ1-2; D not certain. V lost 1 base and J 5 bases, leaving 15 bases between the germline ends. CDR3 length: 15 amino acids. Germline V gene data show CDR1 as SGHNT and CDR2 as YYREEE (reference sequence).